This note documents a single T cell receptor (beta chain) sequence. The record originates from a study of T cells in tumors after PD-1 blockade. Overall study: No patient had prior checkpoint blockade, systemic immunosuppression, or radiotherapy within 4 weeks.

Germline loops: CDR1 SGHRS, CDR2 YFSETQ. This CDR3 has 15 residues. V was clipped by 6 bases and J by 4 bases, with 16 bases between them. Produced via immunoSEQ multiplex PCR; TCRdb's table is partial and in-frame only. The profile shows approximately 46,000 clones, 79% of them singletons. The receptor was isolated from a human donor with basal cell carcinoma. The chain links TRBV5-1 to TRBJ1-4; TRBD1 is a possible D gene (6 bases). Sequenced material: PBMCs, taken before anti-PD-1 treatment. The CDR3: CASNQGRGGNEKLFF. The CDR3 DNA reads as TGCGCCAGCAACCAGGGGAGAGGAGGTAATGAAAAACTGTTTTTT.